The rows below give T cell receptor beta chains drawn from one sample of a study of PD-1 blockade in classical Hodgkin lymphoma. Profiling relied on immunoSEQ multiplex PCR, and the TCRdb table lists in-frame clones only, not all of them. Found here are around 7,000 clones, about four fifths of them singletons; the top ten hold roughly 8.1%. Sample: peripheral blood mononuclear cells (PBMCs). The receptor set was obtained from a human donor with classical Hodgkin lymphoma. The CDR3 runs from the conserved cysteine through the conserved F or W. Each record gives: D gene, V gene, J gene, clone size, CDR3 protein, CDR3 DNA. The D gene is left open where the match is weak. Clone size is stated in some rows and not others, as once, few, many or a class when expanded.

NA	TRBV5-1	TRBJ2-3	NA	CASSPGDPSTDTQYF	TGCGCCAGCAGCCCAGGAGATCCTAGCACAGATACGCAGTATTTT
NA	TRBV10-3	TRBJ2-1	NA	CAISESRGSYNEQFF	TGTGCCATCAGTGAGTCAAGAGGCTCCTACAATGAGCAGTTCTTC
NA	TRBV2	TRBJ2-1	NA	CASSELGWGYNEQFF	TGTGCCAGCAGTGAATTGGGGTGGGGGTACAATGAGCAGTTCTTC
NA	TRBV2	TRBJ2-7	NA	CASSEEGRGYEQYF	TGTGCCAGCAGTGAGGAGGGCAGGGGATACGAGCAGTACTTC
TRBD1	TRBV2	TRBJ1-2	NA	CASSEDRGGYGYTF	TGTGCCAGCAGTGAAGACAGGGGTGGCTATGGCTACACCTTC
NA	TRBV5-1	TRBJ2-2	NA	CASSLDPGSNTGELFF	TGCGCCAGCAGCTTGGATCCGGGATCGAACACCGGGGAGCTGTTTTTT
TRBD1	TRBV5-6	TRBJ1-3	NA	CASSAILRDRDSGNTIYF	TGTGCCAGCAGCGCTATTCTCCGGGACAGGGACTCTGGAAACACCATATATTTT
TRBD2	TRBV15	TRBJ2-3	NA	CATTTAGDGDTQYF	TGTGCCACCACTACAGCGGGAGACGGAGATACGCAGTATTTT
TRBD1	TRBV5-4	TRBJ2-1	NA	CASSLPPGQGYNEQFF	TGTGCCAGCAGCCTACCCCCGGGACAGGGTTACAATGAGCAGTTCTTC
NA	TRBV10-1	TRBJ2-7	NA	CASLKDYEQYF	TGCGCCAGCCTAAAAGACTACGAGCAGTACTTC
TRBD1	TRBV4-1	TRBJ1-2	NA	CASSQDGTEGDGYTF	TGCGCCAGCAGCCAAGATGGGACAGAGGGCGATGGCTACACCTTC
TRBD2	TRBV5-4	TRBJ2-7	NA	CASSLGTGGLVYEQYF	TGTGCCAGCAGCTTGGGGACGGGAGGTTTAGTCTACGAGCAGTACTTC
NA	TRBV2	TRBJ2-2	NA	CASSELASGELFF	TGTGCCAGCAGTGAACTAGCCAGCGGGGAGCTGTTTTTT
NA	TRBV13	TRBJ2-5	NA	CASSLEGILGETQYF	TGTGCCAGCAGCTTAGAAGGGATTTTGGGAGAGACCCAGTACTTC
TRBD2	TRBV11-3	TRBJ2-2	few	CASSLLAGGDVGELFF	TGTGCCAGCAGCTTACTAGCGGGAGGGGATGTCGGGGAGCTGTTTTTT
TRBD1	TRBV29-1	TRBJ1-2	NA	CSVGTGGSGGYTF	TGCAGCGTTGGGACAGGGGGCTCCGGGGGCTACACCTTC
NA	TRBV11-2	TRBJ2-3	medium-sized	CASSLGVSRSTDTQYF	TGTGCCAGCAGCTTAGGGGTTTCTAGAAGCACAGATACGCAGTATTTT
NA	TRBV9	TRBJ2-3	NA	CASSLSGGGGTDTQYF	TGTGCCAGCAGCTTATCAGGGGGAGGCGGCACAGATACGCAGTATTTT
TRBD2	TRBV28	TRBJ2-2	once	CASSFIPGLAGSTGELFF	TGTGCCAGCAGTTTCATCCCCGGACTAGCGGGAAGCACCGGGGAGCTGTTTTTT
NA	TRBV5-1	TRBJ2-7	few	CASRDMKGEQYF	TGCGCCAGCAGGGACATGAAGGGCGAGCAGTACTTC
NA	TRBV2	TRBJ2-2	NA	CASSEASSGELFF	TGTGCCAGCAGTGAAGCTAGCTCGGGGGAGCTGTTTTTT
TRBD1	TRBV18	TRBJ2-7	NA	CASSPTGEVAEQYF	TGTGCCAGCTCGCCGACAGGGGAAGTGGCCGAGCAGTACTTC
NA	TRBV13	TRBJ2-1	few	CASSPPEGLPGNEQFF	TGTGCCAGCAGCCCCCCTGAGGGCCTCCCTGGCAATGAGCAGTTCTTC
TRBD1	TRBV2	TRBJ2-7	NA	CASSERGQGPPYEQYF	TGTGCCAGCAGTGAACGGGGACAGGGCCCCCCCTACGAGCAGTACTTC
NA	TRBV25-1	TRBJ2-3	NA	CASSEYGPDTQYF	TGTGCCAGCAGTGAATATGGGCCAGATACGCAGTATTTT
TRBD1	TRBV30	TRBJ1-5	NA	CAWITRGGQGNQPQHF	TGTGCCTGGATTACCCGAGGGGGACAGGGGAATCAGCCCCAGCATTTT
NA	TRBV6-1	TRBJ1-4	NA	CASSDQGTATNEKLFF	TGTGCCAGCAGTGATCAGGGTACCGCAACTAATGAAAAACTGTTTTTT